This record looks at one T cell receptor (beta chain) sequence and its context. Sampling of alopecia areata patients yielded lesional scalp punch biopsies as well as peripheral blood. Sorted populations comprised CD4+ and CD8+ T cells obtained from PBMCs. The sample originates from a study of CD8+ T cells in alopecia areata. Whole-study context: Treatment comprised oral tofacitinib, 5 to 10 mg twice daily, in treated patients.

CDR3 size: 15 residues. V was clipped by 5 bases and J by 1 base, with 14 bases between them. Germline V gene lookup returns CDR1 SGHNT and CDR2 YYREEE (reference sequence). RNA extraction and reverse transcription yielded cDNA as sequencing template. Clones were read by immunoSEQ multiplex PCR, and TCRdb kept only the in-frame ones, dropping some. The data hold under 300,000 clones, with roughly two thirds observed a single time. The sequence was obtained from a human donor with alopecia areata. V usage is TRBV5-4 and J usage is TRBJ2-3; possible D gene TRBD1, 5 bases. The specimen was CD4+ T cells sorted from blood, collected at week 0. CDR3 in DNA: TGTGCCAGCAGGTTCCAGGGAACGGGCACAGATACGCAGTATTTT. Protein: CASRFQGTGTDTQYF.